The 2 T cell receptor beta chains listed next were all sequenced from one sample in a study of neurological immune-mediated disorders. Using its own MiXCR run on the 5' RACE reads, TCRdb lists one record per CDR3 protein. Among under 35,000 distinct CDR3 sequences listed, roughly 25% were seen once. Material for sequencing was CD4+ T cells from blood. These TCRs come from a man aged 45-65 years with HTLV-1-associated myelopathy (HAM/TSP).

There are many counts of this clonotype. V usage is TRBV20-1 and J usage is TRBJ2-3; D gene uncertain. Between the trimmed V and J ends, which lost 6 bases and 4 bases, there was a span of 11 bases. Germline V gene lookup returns CDR1 DFQATT and CDR2 SNEGSKA (reference sequence). This CDR3 is 12 amino acids long. The CDR3 nucleotides read TGCAGTGCCCTGGGAATCTCAGATACGCAGTATTTT. Translated, it gives CSALGISDTQYF.

This clonotype is a singleton in its sample. V is TRBV18 and J is TRBJ2-7; 8 bases match TRBD1. The germline gives CDR1 KGHSH, CDR2 LQKENI. V dropped 5 bases and J dropped 6; count of bases not matched to a gene: 3. The CDR3 spans 12 residues. The CDR3 DNA reads as TGTGCCAGCTCAGAGACAGGGGTCGAGCAGTACTTC. It translates to CASSETGVEQYF.